One sample yielded the 2 T cell receptor beta chains listed below, sequenced in a study of OX40 agonist ivuxolimab in advanced cancers. Clones were read by immunoSEQ multiplex PCR, and TCRdb kept only the in-frame ones, dropping some. In the table there are approximately 70,000 clones, around nine tenths of which are singletons. Sequencing used CD4+ or CD8+ T cells sorted from blood, obtained in a trial of the OX40 agonist ivuxolimab. Source of these receptors: an adult with an advanced solid tumor such as melanoma, head and neck, liver or kidney cancer.

The chain couples TRBV7-2 to TRBJ2-3, with 12 bases fitting TRBD2. The CDR3 has 15 amino acids. CDR1 is SGHTA and CDR2 is FQGNSA in the germline V gene. Trimming took 4 bases from V and 5 from J; bases not matched to a gene: 4. The CDR3 DNA reads TGTGCCAGCAGCTCTAGCGGGGGGGCGGGAGATACGCAGTATTTT. Residues: CASSSSGGAGDTQYF.

Concerning this clone itself: Other nucleotide sequences from this sample produce the same CDR3. J is TRBJ2-6 and V is TRBV2, with D unclear. The CDR3 is 14 residues long. The V gene's germline CDR1 is SNHLY and CDR2 FYNNEI. Trimming cost V 4 bases and J 0 bases, with 4 bases left between them. CDR3 sequence reads: CASSVRSGANVLTF. The CDR3 DNA sequence: TGTGCCAGCAGTGTACGCTCTGGGGCCAACGTCCTGACTTTC.